Below, one T cell receptor beta chain is given with its context. The data are from a study of blood T cell repertoires in COVID-19. Germline trimming cut 5 bases from V and 4 bases from J; bases unmatched to any gene: 11. The CDR3 runs to 17 residues. CDR1 and CDR2 from the germline V gene are LNHDA and SQIVND (reference sequence). Authors' analysis steps: Counts of nucleated cells, estimated from reference gene primer amplification, were obtained. TCRdb keeps only in-frame clones here, not all; method: immunoSEQ multiplex PCR. The DNA was the basis for D and trimming; V, J and clone size are from that table. The table lists some 120,000 clones, over 80% of them singletons.

The chain recombines TRBV19 with TRBJ1-2, with 12 nucleotides matching TRBD1. Material for sequencing was peripheral blood. This clonotype originated in a woman in her 70s with acute or convalescent COVID-19. The CDR3 bases are TGTGCCAGTAGTCCGCCGGGACAGGGGGCGTTGATCTATGGCTACACCTTC. It yields the protein CASSPPGQGALIYGYTF.